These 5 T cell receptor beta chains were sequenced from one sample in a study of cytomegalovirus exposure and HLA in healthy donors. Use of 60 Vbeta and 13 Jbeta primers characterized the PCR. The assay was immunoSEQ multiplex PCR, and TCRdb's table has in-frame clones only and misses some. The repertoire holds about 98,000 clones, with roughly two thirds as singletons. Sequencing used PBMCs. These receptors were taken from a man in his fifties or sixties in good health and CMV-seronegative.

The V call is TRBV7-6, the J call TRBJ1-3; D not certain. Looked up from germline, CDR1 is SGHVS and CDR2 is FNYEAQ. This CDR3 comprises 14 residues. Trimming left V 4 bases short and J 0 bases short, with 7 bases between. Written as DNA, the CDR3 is TGTGCCAGCAGCTCCCCGAGCTCTGGAAACACCATATATTTT. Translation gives CASSSPSSGNTIYF. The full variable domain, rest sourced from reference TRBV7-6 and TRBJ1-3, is GAGVSQSPRYKVTKRGQDVALRCDPISGHVSLYWYRQALGQGPEFLTYFNYEAQQDKSGLPNDRFSAERPEGSISTLTIQRTEQRDSAMYRCASSSPSSGNTIYFGEGSWLTVV.

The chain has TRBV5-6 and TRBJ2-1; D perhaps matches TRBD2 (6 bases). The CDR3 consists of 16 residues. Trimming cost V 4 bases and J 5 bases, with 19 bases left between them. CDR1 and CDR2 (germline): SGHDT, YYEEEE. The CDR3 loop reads CASSPPGEAQNNEQFF. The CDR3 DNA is TGTGCCAGCAGCCCACCTGGGGAGGCCCAAAACAATGAGCAGTTCTTC.

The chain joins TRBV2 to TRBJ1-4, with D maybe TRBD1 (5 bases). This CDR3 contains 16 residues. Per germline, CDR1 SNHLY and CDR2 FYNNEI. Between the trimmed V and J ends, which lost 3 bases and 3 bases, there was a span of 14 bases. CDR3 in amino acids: CASSEYRFGSNEKLFF. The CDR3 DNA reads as TGTGCCAGCAGTGAGTACAGGTTTGGCTCTAATGAAAAACTGTTTTTT.

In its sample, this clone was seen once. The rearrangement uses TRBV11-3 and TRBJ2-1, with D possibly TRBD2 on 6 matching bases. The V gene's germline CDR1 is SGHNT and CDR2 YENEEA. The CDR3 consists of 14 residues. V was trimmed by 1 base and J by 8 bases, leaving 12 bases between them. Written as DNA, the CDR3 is TGTGCCAGCAGCTTAGGTCGGCGGGGCGATGAGCAGTTCTTC. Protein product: CASSLGRRGDEQFF.

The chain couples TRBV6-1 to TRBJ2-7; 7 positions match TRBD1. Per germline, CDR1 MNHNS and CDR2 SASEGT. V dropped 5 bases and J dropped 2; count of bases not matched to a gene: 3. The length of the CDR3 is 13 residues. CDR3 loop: CASSPGQPYEQYF. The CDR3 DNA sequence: TGTGCCAGCAGTCCGGGACAGCCCTACGAGCAGTACTTC.